This TCR beta chain was identified in a study of T-cell memory formation after mild COVID-19 (dated by TCRdb to the early 2020s). The study in broad terms: TCR sequence clusters from the two donors were largely donor specific. Two young, previously healthy adult volunteers made up the cohort, one male and one female. In two donors, T-cell clones that expanded and contracted after mild COVID-19 were tracked by sequencing TCRalpha and TCRbeta repertoires over time.

Findings and caveats that apply to the study as a whole: The study covered only a couple of mild cases, and larger cohorts including severe cases with pre-infection samples were considered necessary. Some responding clones were found in pre-infection memory, which suggests that pre-existing cross-reactive memory T cells took part in the SARS-CoV-2 response. Clones contracting from day 15 to 85 had balanced CD4/CD8 phenotypes, while a second wave expanding from day 15 to 37 was biased towards CD4+. Contracting CD4+ clones were located mainly in the CM and EM memory subsets, whereas CD8+ clones were found to be enriched in EMRA. SARS-CoV-2 specificity of the second-wave clones peaking on day 37 was not confirmed.

Counted from cysteine to phenylalanine, this CDR3 has 12 amino acids. This entry keeps only the CDR3 DNA: 36 bases, framed from base 1. The germline V gene sets CDR1 to SGHTA and CDR2 to FQGNSA. V sheds 1 base and J sheds 8 bases, leaving 8 bases between their ends. The run used an Illumina NovaSeq 6000. cDNA libraries for TCRalpha and TCRbeta were prepared by 5'RACE using constant-segment primers, with sample barcodes and unique molecular identifiers added. Trizol reagent was used to extract RNA from every sample. Library amplification was performed in two PCR steps, and a second sample barcode and Illumina TruSeq adapters were introduced in the second step. The libraries were sequenced on an Illumina NovaSeq using 2 x 150 bp paired-end reads. In the paper's pipeline: Reads were demultiplexed and collapsed into UMI-guided consensus sequences with migec v1.2.7. Using mixcr v2.1.11, UMI consensuses were aligned to TRA and TRB V and J templates and then assembled into clonotypes. A clonotype was counted as expanded or contracted only when both edgeR and NoisET called the clonotype significant, with the noise models trained on biological replicates. For edgeR calls, a false discovery rate-adjusted p below 0.01 and a log2 fold-change threshold of 1 were applied. As an exploratory analysis of dynamics, max-normalized trajectories of the 1000 most abundant clonotypes were examined with PCA combined with hierarchical clustering. Each responding clone was given a CD4 or CD8 phenotype based on the CD4+ and CD8+ repertoires, which had been sequenced separately. Clones were called with MiXCR by TCRdb after fastp trimmed the public reads at Q25, and only in-frame beta chains were retained. Each entry is one CDR3 protein sequence, shown with its most common DNA and genes. In this record, the V and J calls reflect TCRdb's handling and not the investigators' own analysis. A total of roughly 200,000 distinct CDR3 sequences appear in this sample, about a sixth of them only once. The ten largest clones add up to roughly 2.3% of the sample.

With respect to this clonotype: Its antigen has not been determined. No much larger clone exists at a distance of one base, and base qualities are not known.

Ficoll-Paque density gradient centrifugation was used to isolate PBMCs. The source of this sequence is an adult woman who had mild COVID-19 (a few samples of this study predate the infection). The sample titles of this study are shuffled in the database, so cell type and time point are left out; the donor was told from shared clones. The rearranged chain carries TRBV7-2 and TRBJ1-1, and the D gene may be TRBD1, 5 bases matching. Sequencing was carried out using PBMCs or a T cell subset sorted from them (not recorded which). The nucleotide sequence is TGTGCCAGCAGCTTAGTTGGACACGAAGCTTTCTTT. The encoded protein is CASSLVGHEAFF.